The 28 T cell receptor beta chains reported below all come from one sample, sequenced in a study of T-cell reconstitution after alpha-beta-depleted transplantation in children. Using unique molecular identifiers, the investigators prepared the TCRbeta library. TCRdb reprocessed the PCR reads via MiXCR and lists one record per CDR3 protein. The sample records about 98,000 distinct CDR3 sequences, roughly 7.1% being singletons. The sequences come from PBMCs, collected before TCRalphabeta/CD19-depleted stem cell transplant. The receptor set was obtained from a boy younger than 10 with acute lymphoblastic leukemia, due to receive a stem cell transplant.

This clonotype was seen at least ten times. The chain couples TRBV12-3 or TRBV12-4 to TRBJ2-5, with unresolved D. The CDR3 is made up of 14 amino acids. V was trimmed by 7 bases and J by 0 bases, leaving 12 bases between them. CDR3 in amino acids: CASTSHWYQETQYF. The CDR3 nucleotides read TGTGCCAGCACCTCCCACTGGTACCAAGAGACCCAGTACTTC.

This clonotype has ten or more counts. V gene TRBV6-2 or TRBV6-3 combines with J gene TRBJ2-1, with D possibly being TRBD2 (5 bases). In germline, CDR1 is MNHEY, CDR2 SVGEGT. The CDR3 contains 14 residues. Deletions cut 2 bases from V and 3 bases from J, with 8 bases between. The CDR3 nucleotides are TGTGCCAGCAGTTACGGAGCGGACTACAATGAGCAGTTCTTC. This sequence encodes CASSYGADYNEQFF.

The sample holds many counts of this clonotype. The gene calls are TRBV5-1 and TRBJ1-1; D uncertain. Germline loops: CDR1 SGHRS, CDR2 YFSETQ. V lost 4 bases and J 3 bases, leaving 13 bases between the germline ends. This CDR3 is built from 14 residues. For the CDR3, the DNA is TGCGCCAGCAGCGGCAAAGGTGGGGACACTGAAGCTTTCTTT. Encoded protein: CASSGKGGDTEAFF.

This clonotype was seen at least ten times. This sequence joins TRBV28 and TRBJ2-3; D not certain. The CDR3 runs to 14 residues. CDR1 MDHEN and CDR2 SYDVKM come from the germline V gene. Trimming removed 3 bases from V and 6 bases from J, with 13 bases in between. The CDR3 DNA is TGTGCCAGCAGTTTGCACGGTAGCATCGATACGCAGTATTTT. Translated, it gives CASSLHGSIDTQYF.

Ten or more counts support this clonotype. This rearrangement joins TRBV20-1 to TRBJ2-7; D gene ambiguous. In germline, CDR1 is DFQATT, CDR2 SNEGSKA (reference sequence). The V gene lost 5 bases and the J gene lost 3 bases, with 5 bases spanning the gap. CDR3 length: 10 amino acids. In nucleotides, the CDR3 is TGCAGTGCTTTTCACTACGAGCAGTACTTC. Encoded protein: CSAFHYEQYF.

This clonotype has ten or more counts. The chain employs TRBV3-1 and TRBJ2-7, with TRBD2 matching over 7 bases. CDR1 is LGHDT and CDR2 is YNNKEL in the germline V gene (reference sequence). The CDR3 runs to 13 residues. V shed 4 bases and J 6 bases; nucleotides not matched to a gene: 6. CDR3 nucleotides: TGTGCCAGCAGCCGGGCGGGGGAGGTCGAGCAGTACTTC. Amino acids: CASSRAGEVEQYF.

This clonotype was found a few times. The gene calls are TRBV2 and TRBJ1-4; 7 bases map to TRBD1. The J segment lost 7 bases and the V segment lost 4 bases, leaving 9 bases of the junction unmatched. The CDR3 spans 15 residues. Germline V gene lookup returns CDR1 SNHLY and CDR2 FYNNEI. In DNA, the CDR3 is TGTGCCAGCAGTGGCGGGACAGCGAAACCTGAAAAACTGTTTTTT. Amino acids: CASSGGTAKPEKLFF.

This clonotype came up many times. The chain links TRBV9 to TRBJ1-1; no definite D call. The CDR3 contains 14 residues. Germline V lookup: CDR1 SGDLS, CDR2 YYNGEE. V lost 4 bases to trimming and J lost 1 base, with 11 bases between them. This CDR3 reads CASSPRLGNTEAFF. In DNA form, the CDR3 reads TGTGCCAGCAGCCCTCGTTTGGGGAACACTGAAGCTTTCTTT.

The chain carries TRBV4-3 and TRBJ2-2; the D gene could be TRBD1 or TRBD2 (5 bases each). V was cut by 8 bases and J by 6 bases, with 16 bases left in between. Germline-derived CDR1 and CDR2 are LGHNA and YSLEER. The CDR3 extends over 14 amino acids. The CDR3 region has the DNA TGCGCCAGCCAAGATCCAGGGAGCCCCGGGGAGCTGTTTTTT. This encodes CASQDPGSPGELFF.

This clonotype was recorded many times. V usage is TRBV11-3 and J usage is TRBJ2-1; D may be TRBD1 or TRBD2 (5 bases each). CDR1 SGHNT and CDR2 YENEEA come from the germline V gene. The V gene lost 4 bases and the J gene lost 9 bases, with 13 bases spanning the gap. This CDR3 has 13 residues. CDR3: CASSSMWGSEQFF. The DNA of the CDR3 is TGTGCCAGCAGCTCGATGTGGGGGTCTGAGCAGTTCTTC.

This clonotype was found many times. V and J are TRBV7-9 and TRBJ1-1; D remains unclear. V was clipped by 0 bases and J by 1 base, with 3 bases between them. The germline V gene encodes CDR1 SEHNR and CDR2 FQNEAQ (reference sequence). CDR3 length: 13 amino acids. Here the CDR3 DNA reads TGTGCCAGCAGCTTAGCACGGAACACTGAAGCTTTCTTT. Translation: CASSLARNTEAFF. Drawing the rest from reference TRBV7-9 and TRBJ1-1, the complete variable domain is DTGVSQNPRHKITKRGQNVTFRCDPISEHNRLYWYRQTLGQGPEFLTYFQNEAQLEKSRLLSDRFSAERPKGSFSTLEIQRTEQGDSAMYLCASSLARNTEAFFGQGTRLTVV.

This clonotype was recorded at least ten times. V and J are TRBV29-1 and TRBJ1-6; unclear D gene. CDR1 and CDR2 from the germline V gene are SQVTM and ANQGSEA. Trimming took off 4 bases at V and 9 bases at J, with 13 bases between the two ends. The CDR3 contains 13 residues. The CDR3 DNA reads as TGCAGCGTTGGCCTTGAGGGCGGTTCACCCCTCCACTTT. This codes for CSVGLEGGSPLHF.

This clonotype was counted between two and nine times. V gene TRBV12-3 or TRBV12-4 combines with J gene TRBJ1-2; possible D gene TRBD1, 5 bases. The CDR3 is 16 residues long. V was trimmed by 6 bases and J by 4 bases, leaving 21 bases between them. CDR3 coding DNA: TGTGCCAGCAGCTTTAGGGTCGCAGTAGGGGCCTATGGCTACACCTTC. Translation gives CASSFRVAVGAYGYTF.

In the case of this clonotype: Relative to the germline gene, one junction end is altered; a read error may explain this. The V gene is TRBV5-6, the J gene TRBJ2-5; either TRBD1 or TRBD2 may fit D (7 bases each). The germline gives CDR1 SGHDT, CDR2 YYEEEE. The CDR3 length is 17 residues. CDR3 loop: CSSSWGGDSALQETQYF. In nucleotides, the CDR3 is TGTTCCAGCAGCTGGGGGGGGGACAGTGCCCTCCAAGAGACCCAGTACTTC.

This clonotype turned up a few times. The V and J genes are TRBV4-1 and TRBJ2-1; 8 bases are shared with TRBD1. CDR1 and CDR2 (germline): MGHRA, YSYEKL. The CDR3 runs to 16 residues. The J segment lost 8 bases and the V segment lost 5 bases, leaving 14 bases of the junction unmatched. DNA of the CDR3: TGCGCCAGCAGCTCTACATACAGACAGGGGATTGATGAGCAGTTCTTC. This codes for CASSSTYRQGIDEQFF.

The chain recombines TRBV7-3 with TRBJ1-5; D might be TRBD1 (6 bases). V gave up 5 bases and J gave up 6 bases, with 17 bases separating them. CDR3 length equals 15 residues. The germline V gene has CDR1 SGHTA and CDR2 FQGTGA. The CDR3 region is CASSPRQARGQPQHF. The CDR3 DNA reads TGTGCCAGCAGCCCCAGACAGGCCCGAGGTCAGCCCCAGCATTTT.

V usage is TRBV4-2 and J usage is TRBJ2-5; TRBD1 or TRBD2 may be the D gene (5 bases each). The length of the CDR3 is 16 residues. Germline V gene sequence: CDR1 LGHNA, CDR2 YNFKEQ. V was clipped by 1 base and J by 1 base, with 13 bases between them. The CDR3 DNA reads TGTGCCAGCAGCCAAGGAGGGTCCAGGGCCCAAGAGACCCAGTACTTC. Translated: CASSQGGSRAQETQYF.

The J gene is TRBJ1-3, the V gene TRBV20-1; no definite D call. Germline CDR1 DFQATT, CDR2 SNEGSKA (reference sequence). This CDR3 has 16 amino acids. V lost 0 bases and J 0 bases, leaving 12 bases between the germline ends. The CDR3 bases are TGCAGTGCTAGAGATGGCGGCGGATACTCTGGAAACACCATATATTTT. Translating gives CSARDGGGYSGNTIYF.

Worth noting for this clonotype: One base away lies a much larger clone, so this may be a sequencing read error. This chain joins TRBV25-1 and TRBJ2-1; 10 bases are shared with TRBD2. This CDR3 spans 17 amino acids. Germline CDR1 and CDR2: MGHDK and SYGVNS. CDR3 in amino acids: CASSEPQRGGIKNGQFF. In nucleotides, the CDR3 is TGTGCCAGCAGTGAACCCCAGCGGGGGGGGATAAAAAATGGGCAGTTCTTC.

This clonotype was found a few times. A much larger clone lies one base from this, so it may be a read error. This chain uses TRBV3-1 with TRBJ2-2, with no clear D. Trimming stripped 1 base from V and 4 bases from J, with 4 bases between. There are 13 residues in the CDR3. CDR1 is LGHDT and CDR2 is YNNKEL in the germline V gene (reference sequence). In DNA form, the CDR3 reads TGTGCCAGCAGCCAAGCGGGCACCGGGGAGCTGTTTTTT. It is translated as CASSQAGTGELFF.

J is TRBJ2-3 and V is TRBV5-1; 7 bases are a match to TRBD1. Germline assignment: CDR1 SGHRS and CDR2 YFSETQ. The CDR3 totals 16 residues. The V gene end was trimmed by 0 bases and the J gene end by 1 base; junction bases not matched to a gene: 5. In DNA form, the CDR3 reads TGCGCCAGCAGCTTGGGACCGCAGGGGGGCACAGATACGCAGTATTTT. Translating it yields CASSLGPQGGTDTQYF.

V usage is TRBV2 and J usage is TRBJ2-7; TRBD2 matches at 11 bases. Germline values: CDR1 SNHLY, CDR2 FYNNEI. V dropped 7 bases and J dropped 4; count of bases not matched to a gene: 12. The CDR3 is made up of 16 amino acids. As DNA, the CDR3 is TGTGCCAGCAACGAGGCCCTTAGCGGGGGGGCTTACGAGCAGTACTTC. Amino acids: CASNEALSGGAYEQYF.

The table lists this clonotype with a few counts. This chain uses TRBV7-6 with TRBJ2-5; 8 bases are shared with TRBD2. J gave up 4 bases and V 5 bases, and 9 bases lay outside the gene matches. The CDR3 is 15 residues long. Per germline, CDR1 SGHVS and CDR2 FNYEAQ. The CDR3 nucleotides are TGTGCCAGCAGCCCATCCCTCCGGGGGGGAGAGACCCAGTACTTC. It specifies CASSPSLRGGETQYF.

This clonotype has a count of ten or more. The J gene is TRBJ1-1, the V gene TRBV5-6; 10 bases agree with TRBD1. J lost 3 bases, V lost 3 bases, and 11 bases had no gene match. Germline CDR1 is SGHDT and CDR2 is YYEEEE. The CDR3 has 17 amino acids. The CDR3 bases are TGTGCCAGCAGCTACGGGACAGGGGCCTCATGGGACACTGAAGCTTTCTTT. The encoded protein is CASSYGTGASWDTEAFF.

The chain combines TRBV24-1 with TRBJ2-3, with TRBD1 matching over 9 bases. From germline, CDR1 is KGHDR and CDR2 SFDVKD. The CDR3 is 16 residues long. Trimming at V came to 4 bases and at J to 1 base, leaving 5 bases not matched to a gene. This chain's CDR3 is CATSDHRDRGTDTQYF. CDR3 nucleotides: TGTGCCACCAGTGACCACCGGGACAGGGGCACAGATACGCAGTATTTT.

This chain connects TRBV11-2 to TRBJ2-2; tentative D call: TRBD2 (5 bases). The V gene's germline CDR1 is SGHAT and CDR2 FQNNGV. CDR3 length: 15 amino acids. V was shortened by 2 bases and J by 5 bases, with 12 bases between the two germline ends. In DNA, the CDR3 is TGTGCCAGCAGCTTAATATTTCGGGGAACCGGGGAGCTGTTTTTT. Its protein product is CASSLIFRGTGELFF.

The J gene is TRBJ1-1, the V gene TRBV14; a possible D gene is TRBD1 (5 bases). Trimming pared 1 base from V and 5 bases from J, leaving 11 bases between. CDR3 length equals 14 residues. Per the germline V gene, CDR1 is SGHDN and CDR2 is FVKESK. DNA for the CDR3: TGTGCCAGCAGCCAAGCTGGGGGGGGAACTGAAGCTTTCTTT. Encoded protein: CASSQAGGGTEAFF.

This clonotype was seen ten or more times. The chain has TRBV7-2 and TRBJ2-5, with 9 positions matching TRBD2. The trim removed 8 bases at V and 3 bases at J, leaving 7 bases unmatched. CDR1 and CDR2 from the germline V gene are SGHTA and FQGNSA. This CDR3 has 14 amino acids. CDR3 residues: CASSSGLAEETQYF. The CDR3 DNA reads as TGTGCCAGCTCCTCGGGACTAGCTGAAGAGACCCAGTACTTC.